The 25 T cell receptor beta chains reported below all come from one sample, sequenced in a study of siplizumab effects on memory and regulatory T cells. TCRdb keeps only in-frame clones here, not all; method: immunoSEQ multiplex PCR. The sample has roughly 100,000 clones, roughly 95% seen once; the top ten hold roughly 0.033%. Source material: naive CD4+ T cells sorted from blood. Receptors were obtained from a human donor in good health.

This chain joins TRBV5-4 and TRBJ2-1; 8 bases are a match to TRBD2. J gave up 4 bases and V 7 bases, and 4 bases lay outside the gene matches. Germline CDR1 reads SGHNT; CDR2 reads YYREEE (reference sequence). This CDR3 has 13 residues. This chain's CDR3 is CASSGGPYNEQFF. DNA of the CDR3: TGTGCCAGCTCGGGGGGGCCATACAATGAGCAGTTCTTC.

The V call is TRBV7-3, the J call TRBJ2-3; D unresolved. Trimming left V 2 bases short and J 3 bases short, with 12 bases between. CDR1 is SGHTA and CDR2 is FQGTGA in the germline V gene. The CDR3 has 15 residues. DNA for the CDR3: TGTGCCAGCAGCTTATCCGGGCAAGGGACAGATACGCAGTATTTT. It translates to CASSLSGQGTDTQYF.

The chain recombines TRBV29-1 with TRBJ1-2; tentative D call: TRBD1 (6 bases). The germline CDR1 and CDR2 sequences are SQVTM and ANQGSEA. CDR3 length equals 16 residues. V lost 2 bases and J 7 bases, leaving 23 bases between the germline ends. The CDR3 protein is CSVESQGLGASGGYTF. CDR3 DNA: TGCAGCGTTGAATCTCAGGGGTTAGGGGCTTCGGGTGGCTACACCTTC.

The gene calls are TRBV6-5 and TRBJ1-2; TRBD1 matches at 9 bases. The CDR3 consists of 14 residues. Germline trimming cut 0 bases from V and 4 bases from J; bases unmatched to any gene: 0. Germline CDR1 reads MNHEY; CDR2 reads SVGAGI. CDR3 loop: CASSYSTGGYGYTF. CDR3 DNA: TGTGCCAGCAGTTACTCGACAGGGGGCTATGGCTACACCTTC.

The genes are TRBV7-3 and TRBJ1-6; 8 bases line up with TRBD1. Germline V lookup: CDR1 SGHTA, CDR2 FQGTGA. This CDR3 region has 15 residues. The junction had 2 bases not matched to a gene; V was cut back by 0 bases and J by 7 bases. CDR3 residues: CASSLTGQENSPLHF. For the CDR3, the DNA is TGTGCCAGCAGCTTAACGGGACAGGAGAATTCACCCCTCCACTTT.

CDR3 residues: CASSLIGDQPQHF. DNA of the CDR3: TGTGCCAGCAGCTTAATCGGGGATCAGCCCCAGCATTTT. The rearrangement links TRBV7-6 to TRBJ1-5, with D unclear. Trimming stripped 2 bases from V and 5 bases from J, with 7 bases between. Germline V gene data show CDR1 as SGHVS and CDR2 as FNYEAQ. CDR3 length: 13 residues.

CDR3 nucleotide sequence: TGTGCCAGCAGCCCCCAAGTAGGTAGCAATCAGCCCCAGCATTTT. This translates into CASSPQVGSNQPQHF. This chain links TRBV7-2 with TRBJ1-5; no firm D call. Germline V gene lookup returns CDR1 SGHTA and CDR2 FQGNSA. This CDR3 has 15 amino acids. Trimming left V 5 bases short and J 0 bases short, with 11 bases between.

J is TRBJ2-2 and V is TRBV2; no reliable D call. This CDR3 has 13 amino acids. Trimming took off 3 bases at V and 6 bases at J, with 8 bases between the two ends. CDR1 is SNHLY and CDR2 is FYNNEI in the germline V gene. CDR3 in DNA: TGTGCCAGCAGTGACTTGTGGGCCGGGGAGCTGTTTTTT. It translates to CASSDLWAGELFF.

The CDR3 DNA follows: TGTGCCAGCAGTCTCAACTGGGGGAACACTGAAGCTTTCTTT. The encoded protein is CASSLNWGNTEAFF. The gene calls are TRBV6-5 and TRBJ1-1; D gene unclear. This CDR3 comprises 14 residues. V lost 5 bases, J lost 1 base, and 11 bases lay in between. The germline gives CDR1 MNHEY, CDR2 SVGAGI.

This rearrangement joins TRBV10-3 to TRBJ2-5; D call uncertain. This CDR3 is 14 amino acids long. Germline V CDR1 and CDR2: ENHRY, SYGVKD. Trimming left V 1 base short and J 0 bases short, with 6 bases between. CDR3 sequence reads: CAISEWQNQETQYF. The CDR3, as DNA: TGTGCCATCAGTGAGTGGCAAAACCAAGAGACCCAGTACTTC.

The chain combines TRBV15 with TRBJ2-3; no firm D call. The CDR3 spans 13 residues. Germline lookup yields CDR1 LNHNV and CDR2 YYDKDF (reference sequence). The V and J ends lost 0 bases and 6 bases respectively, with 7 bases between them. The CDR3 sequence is CATSRDLGDTQYF. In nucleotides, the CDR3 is TGTGCCACCAGCAGAGATCTGGGGGATACGCAGTATTTT.

The CDR3 region has the DNA TGTGCCATCAGTGACGGGGGACAGGGCCCCTACAATGAGCAGTTCTTC. Residues: CAISDGGQGPYNEQFF. The chain employs TRBV10-3 and TRBJ2-1, with TRBD1 identical over 9 bases. The germline V gene has CDR1 ENHRY and CDR2 SYGVKD. CDR3 length: 16 amino acids. V was pared by 3 bases and J by 2 bases, with 5 bases of the junction left unmatched.

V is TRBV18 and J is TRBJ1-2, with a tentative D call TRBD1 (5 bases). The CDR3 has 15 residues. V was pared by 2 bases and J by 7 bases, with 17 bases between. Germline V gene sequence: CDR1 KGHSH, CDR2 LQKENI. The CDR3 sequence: CASSPRGRGDFGYTF. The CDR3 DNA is TGTGCCAGCTCACCAAGGGGCCGAGGGGACTTTGGCTACACCTTC.

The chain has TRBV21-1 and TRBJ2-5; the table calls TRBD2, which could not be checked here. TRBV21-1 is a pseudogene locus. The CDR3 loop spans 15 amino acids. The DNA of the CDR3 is TGTGCCAGCAGGGGAAACGTGGGGGGGCCAGGGACCCAGTACTTC. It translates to CASRGNVGGPGTQYF.

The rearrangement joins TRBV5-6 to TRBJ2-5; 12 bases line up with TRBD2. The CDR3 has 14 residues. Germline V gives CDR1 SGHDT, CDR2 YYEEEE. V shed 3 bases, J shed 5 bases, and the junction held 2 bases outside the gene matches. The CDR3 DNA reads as TGTGCCAGCAGCTCCCTAGCGGGGGGGGAGACCCAGTACTTC. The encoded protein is CASSSLAGGETQYF.

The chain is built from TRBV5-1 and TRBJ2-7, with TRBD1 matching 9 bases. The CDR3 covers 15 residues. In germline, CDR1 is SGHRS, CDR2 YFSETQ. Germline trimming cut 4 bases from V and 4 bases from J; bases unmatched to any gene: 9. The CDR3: CASSGQPGQGYEQYF. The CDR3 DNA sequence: TGCGCCAGCAGCGGACAACCGGGACAGGGTTACGAGCAGTACTTC.

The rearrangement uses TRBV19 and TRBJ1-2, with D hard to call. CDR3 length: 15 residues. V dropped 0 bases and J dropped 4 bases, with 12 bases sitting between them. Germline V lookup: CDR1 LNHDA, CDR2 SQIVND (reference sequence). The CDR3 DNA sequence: TGTGCCAGTAGTATAGAAGCGGGCGCCGGCTATGGCTACACCTTC. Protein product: CASSIEAGAGYGYTF.

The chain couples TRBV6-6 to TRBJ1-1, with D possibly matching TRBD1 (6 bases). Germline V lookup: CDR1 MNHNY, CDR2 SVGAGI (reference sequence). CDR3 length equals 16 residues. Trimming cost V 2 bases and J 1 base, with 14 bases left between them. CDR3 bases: TGTGCCAGCAGTTACCCCTTACAGGGATCGAACACTGAAGCTTTCTTT. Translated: CASSYPLQGSNTEAFF.

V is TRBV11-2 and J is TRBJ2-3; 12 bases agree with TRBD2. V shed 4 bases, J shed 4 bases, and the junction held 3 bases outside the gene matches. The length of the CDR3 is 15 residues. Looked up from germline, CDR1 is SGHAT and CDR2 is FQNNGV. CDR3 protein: CASSSSGGAPDTQYF. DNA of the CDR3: TGTGCCAGCAGCTCTAGCGGGGGGGCGCCAGATACGCAGTATTTT.

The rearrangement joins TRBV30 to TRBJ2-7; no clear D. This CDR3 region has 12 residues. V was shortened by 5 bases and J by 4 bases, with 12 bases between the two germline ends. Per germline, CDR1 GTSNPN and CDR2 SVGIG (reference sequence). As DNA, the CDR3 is TGTGCCTGGTTGACGGAGAGTTACGAGCAGTACTTC. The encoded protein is CAWLTESYEQYF.

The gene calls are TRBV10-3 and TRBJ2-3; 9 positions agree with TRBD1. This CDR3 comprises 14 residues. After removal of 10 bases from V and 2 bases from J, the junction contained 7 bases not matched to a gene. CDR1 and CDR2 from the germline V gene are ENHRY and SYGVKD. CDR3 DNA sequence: TGTGCCACGAGGGGGACAGGGAACACAGATACGCAGTATTTT. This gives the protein CATRGTGNTDTQYF.

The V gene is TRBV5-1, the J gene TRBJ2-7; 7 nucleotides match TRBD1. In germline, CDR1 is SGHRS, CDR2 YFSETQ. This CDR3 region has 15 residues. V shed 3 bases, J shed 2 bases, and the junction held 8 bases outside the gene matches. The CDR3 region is CASSSTADRPYEQYF. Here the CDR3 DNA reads TGCGCCAGCAGCTCAACCGCGGACAGGCCCTACGAGCAGTACTTC.

CDR3 nucleotides: TGTGCCAGTAGTTTTATCCCTCACCGGGGAGGGAACACTGAAGCTTTCTTT. This encodes CASSFIPHRGGNTEAFF. The J gene is TRBJ1-1, the V gene TRBV19; D call uncertain. Per germline, CDR1 LNHDA and CDR2 SQIVND (reference sequence). The V end was cut by 5 bases, the J end by 1 base, with 20 bases between. The CDR3 runs 17 residues.

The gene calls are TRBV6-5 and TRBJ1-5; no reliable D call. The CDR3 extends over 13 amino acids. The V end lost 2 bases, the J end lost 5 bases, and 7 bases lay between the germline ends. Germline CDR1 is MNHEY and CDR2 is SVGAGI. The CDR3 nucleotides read TGTGCCAGCAGTTACGTCAAGGATCAGCCCCAGCATTTT. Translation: CASSYVKDQPQHF.

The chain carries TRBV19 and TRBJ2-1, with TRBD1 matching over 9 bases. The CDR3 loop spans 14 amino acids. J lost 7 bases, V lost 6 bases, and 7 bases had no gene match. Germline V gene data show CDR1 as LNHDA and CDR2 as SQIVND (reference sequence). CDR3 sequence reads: CASRDPGQGNEQFF. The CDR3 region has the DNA TGTGCCAGTAGGGACCCGGGACAGGGAAATGAGCAGTTCTTC.